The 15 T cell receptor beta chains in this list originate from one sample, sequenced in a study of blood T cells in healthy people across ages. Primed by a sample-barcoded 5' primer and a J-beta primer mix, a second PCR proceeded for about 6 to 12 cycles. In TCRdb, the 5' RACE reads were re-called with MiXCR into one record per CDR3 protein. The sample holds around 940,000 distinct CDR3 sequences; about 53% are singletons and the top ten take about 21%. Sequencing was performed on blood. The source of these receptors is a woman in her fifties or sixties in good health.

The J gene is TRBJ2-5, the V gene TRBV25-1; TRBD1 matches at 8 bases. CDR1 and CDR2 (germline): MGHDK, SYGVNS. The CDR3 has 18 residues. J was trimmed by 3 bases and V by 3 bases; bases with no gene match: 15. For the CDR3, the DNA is TGTGCCAGCAGTGAGGGCTACGTTGGGACAGGCGGCAAAGAGACCCAGTACTTC. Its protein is CASSEGYVGTGGKETQYF.

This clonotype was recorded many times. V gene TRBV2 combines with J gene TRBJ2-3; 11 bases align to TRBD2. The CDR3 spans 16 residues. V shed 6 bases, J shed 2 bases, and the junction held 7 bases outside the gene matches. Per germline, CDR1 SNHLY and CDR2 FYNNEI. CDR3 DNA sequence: TGTGCCAGCAGGCCCCCGGGACTAGCGGCCACAGATACGCAGTATTTT. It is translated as CASRPPGLAATDTQYF.

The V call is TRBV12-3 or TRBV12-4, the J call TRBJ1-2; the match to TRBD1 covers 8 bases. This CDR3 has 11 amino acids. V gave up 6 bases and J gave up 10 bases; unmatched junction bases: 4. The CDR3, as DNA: TGTGCCAGCAGGCAGACAGGGGCCTACACCTTC. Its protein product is CASRQTGAYTF.

CDR3 in DNA: TGCAGCGGGAGGCTAGCGGAGGAGAGGGAGACCCAGTACTTC. Its translation is CSGRLAEERETQYF. The V and J genes are TRBV29-1 and TRBJ2-5; 7 bases fit TRBD2. Per the germline V gene, CDR1 is SQVTM and CDR2 is ANQGSEA. The CDR3 spans 14 residues. Losses at the gene ends were 7 bases for V and 5 bases for J; bases not matched to a gene: 13.

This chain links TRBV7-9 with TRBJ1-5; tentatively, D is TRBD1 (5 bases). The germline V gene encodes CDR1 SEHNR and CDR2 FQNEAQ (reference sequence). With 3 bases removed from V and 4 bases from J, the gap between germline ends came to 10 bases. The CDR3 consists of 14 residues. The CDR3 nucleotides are TGTGCCAGCAGCTTCGCGGGGGGGAATCAGCCCCAGCATTTT. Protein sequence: CASSFAGGNQPQHF.

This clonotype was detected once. The CDR3 loop is CSASLPTSHGTDTQYF. CDR3 nucleotides: TGCAGTGCTAGTCTCCCGACTAGCCACGGCACAGATACGCAGTATTTT. This rearrangement joins TRBV20-1 to TRBJ2-3; TRBD2 agrees at 7 bases. Germline V gene sequence: CDR1 DFQATT, CDR2 SNEGSKA (reference sequence). The CDR3 length is 16 residues. J gave up 1 base and V 3 bases, and 10 bases lay outside the gene matches.

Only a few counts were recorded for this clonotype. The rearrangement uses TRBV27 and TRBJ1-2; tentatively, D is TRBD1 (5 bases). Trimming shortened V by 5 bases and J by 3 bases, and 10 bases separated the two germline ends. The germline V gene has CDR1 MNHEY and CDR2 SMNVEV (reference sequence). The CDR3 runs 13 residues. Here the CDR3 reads CASSVKGDYGYTF. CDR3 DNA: TGTGCCAGCAGTGTTAAAGGGGACTATGGCTACACCTTC.

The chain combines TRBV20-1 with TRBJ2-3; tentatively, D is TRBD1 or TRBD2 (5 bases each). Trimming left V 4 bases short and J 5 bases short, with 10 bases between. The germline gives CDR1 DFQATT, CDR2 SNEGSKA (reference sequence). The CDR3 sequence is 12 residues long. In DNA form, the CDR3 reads TGCAGTGCTACGGGGACGGAAGATACGCAGTATTTT. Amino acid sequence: CSATGTEDTQYF.

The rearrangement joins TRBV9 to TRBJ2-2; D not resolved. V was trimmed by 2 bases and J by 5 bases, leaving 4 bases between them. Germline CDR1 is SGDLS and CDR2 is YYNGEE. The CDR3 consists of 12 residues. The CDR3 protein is CASSVETGELFF. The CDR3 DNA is TGTGCCAGCAGCGTTGAGACCGGGGAGCTGTTTTTT.

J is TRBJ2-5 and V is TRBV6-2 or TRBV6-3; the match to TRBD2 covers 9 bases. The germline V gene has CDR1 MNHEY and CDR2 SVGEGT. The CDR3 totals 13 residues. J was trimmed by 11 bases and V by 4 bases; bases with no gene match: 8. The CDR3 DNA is TGTGCCAGCAGTTTGTCCCTAGCGGGACTGCAGTACTTC. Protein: CASSLSLAGLQYF.

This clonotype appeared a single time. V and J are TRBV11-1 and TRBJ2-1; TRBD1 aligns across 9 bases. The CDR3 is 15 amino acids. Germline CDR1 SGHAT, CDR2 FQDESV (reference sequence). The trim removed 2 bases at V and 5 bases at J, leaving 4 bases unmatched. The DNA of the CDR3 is TGTGCCAGCAGCTTACGGGACAGGGTGAACAATGAGCAGTTCTTC. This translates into CASSLRDRVNNEQFF.

This CDR3 reads CASNLAGSSSYNEQFF. In nucleotides, the CDR3 is TGTGCCAGCAACCTAGCGGGAAGCTCCTCCTACAATGAGCAGTTCTTC. V usage is TRBV7-9 and J usage is TRBJ2-1; 9 bases match TRBD2. This CDR3 has 16 amino acids. Germline V gene lookup returns CDR1 SEHNR and CDR2 FQNEAQ (reference sequence). The V segment lost 7 bases and the J segment 0 bases; nucleotides outside the gene matches: 7.

CDR3 DNA sequence: TGTGCCATCAGTGACAGGGGCGGAGATACGCAGTATTTT. Its protein product is CAISDRGGDTQYF. This rearrangement joins TRBV10-3 to TRBJ2-3, with D maybe TRBD1 (6 bases). Germline CDR1 is ENHRY and CDR2 is SYGVKD. The CDR3 runs to 13 residues. V was shortened by 3 bases and J by 5 bases, with 9 bases between the two germline ends.

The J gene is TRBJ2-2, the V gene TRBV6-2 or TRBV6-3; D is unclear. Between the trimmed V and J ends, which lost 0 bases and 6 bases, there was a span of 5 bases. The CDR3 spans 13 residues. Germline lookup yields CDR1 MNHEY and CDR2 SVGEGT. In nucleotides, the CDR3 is TGTGCCAGCAGTTACTCGGCGGCCGGGGAGCTGTTTTTT. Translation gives CASSYSAAGELFF.

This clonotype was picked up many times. CDR3 sequence reads: CASSLRGQPIGQFF. The CDR3 coding sequence is TGTGCCAGCAGTTTAAGGGGCCAACCCATTGGGCAGTTCTTC. The chain combines TRBV28 with TRBJ2-1; perhaps TRBD1 as D (5 bases). CDR1 is MDHEN, CDR2 SYDVKM, per germline. The CDR3 length is 14 residues. With 2 bases removed from V and 12 bases from J, the gap between germline ends came to 17 bases.